This passage covers 26 T cell receptor beta chains from one sample sequenced in a study of T cells in Graves' hyperthyroidism and ophthalmopathy. RNA transcripts yielded amplified TCR beta CDR3 regions. TCR CDR3 underwent first-round RT-PCR with the HTBI primer set. TCRdb fed the multiplex PCR reads into MiXCR, producing one record per CDR3 protein. The sample carries some 340,000 distinct CDR3 sequences, roughly 13% recorded once. Material for sequencing was blood. The receptor set was obtained from a woman between 40 and 50 years old with Graves' ophthalmopathy.

This clonotype was detected many times. The rearrangement joins TRBV11-1 to TRBJ2-3; weak D call: TRBD1 (6 bases). The CDR3 contains 16 residues. With 0 bases removed from V and 7 bases from J, the gap between germline ends came to 17 bases. Germline CDR1 SGHAT, CDR2 FQDESV (reference sequence). The CDR3 DNA sequence: TGTGCCAGCAGCTTAGCGGGCAGGGGACACATTAATACGCAGTATTTT. Translated, it gives CASSLAGRGHINTQYF.

This clonotype has ten or more counts. This chain connects TRBV20-1 to TRBJ2-1, with 9 bases matching TRBD2. The CDR3 is 15 residues long. After removal of 6 bases from V and 9 bases from J, the junction contained 15 bases not matched to a gene. Germline V lookup: CDR1 DFQATT, CDR2 SNEGSKA (reference sequence). CDR3 loop: CSARSLAGGPSEQFF. CDR3 nucleotides: TGCAGTGCCAGGAGTTTGGCGGGGGGGCCGTCTGAGCAGTTCTTC.

This clonotype came up many times. The chain couples TRBV24-1 to TRBJ2-2; possible D gene TRBD1, 6 bases. V lost 8 bases and J lost 2, with 11 bases in between. Per germline, CDR1 KGHDR and CDR2 SFDVKD. The CDR3 has 14 amino acids. The DNA for the CDR3 is TGTGCCACCACCGGGACAACCAACACCGGGGAGCTGTTTTTT. This sequence encodes CATTGTTNTGELFF.

In this sample, this clonotype turned up many times. V is TRBV5-6 and J is TRBJ2-6; TRBD2 might be the D (6 bases). The ends were cut back, 4 bases at V and 3 bases at J, with 14 bases in the middle. The CDR3 covers 16 residues. From germline, CDR1 is SGHDT and CDR2 YYEEEE. CDR3 region: CASSVPWRDGANVLTF. The DNA of the CDR3 is TGTGCCAGCAGCGTGCCATGGAGGGATGGGGCCAACGTCCTGACTTTC.

The chain combines TRBV11-2 with TRBJ2-2; the D is unclear. V was shortened by 5 bases and J by 7 bases, with 14 bases between the two germline ends. Germline V gene lookup returns CDR1 SGHAT and CDR2 FQNNGV. CDR3 length: 14 residues. Here the CDR3 DNA reads TGTGCCAGCAGCCAAGATCTACCGGGCGGGGAGCTGTTTTTT. This gives the protein CASSQDLPGGELFF.

This clonotype was counted at least ten times. The chain links TRBV7-2 to TRBJ2-3; D is uncertain. CDR1 SGHTA and CDR2 FQGNSA come from the germline V gene. V was clipped by 0 bases and J by 4 bases, with 2 bases between them. The CDR3 runs to 12 residues. The CDR3 nucleotides read TGTGCCAGCAGCTTAGCCTCAGATACGCAGTATTTT. As protein: CASSLASDTQYF.

This clonotype was counted ten times or more. The rearrangement links TRBV12-3 or TRBV12-4 to TRBJ2-3; 8 positions match TRBD2. The V segment lost 8 bases and the J segment 3 bases; nucleotides outside the gene matches: 7. The CDR3 contains 14 residues. CDR3 DNA: TGTGCCAGCGCACGACGGGGGGGAACAGATACGCAGTATTTT. Its translation: CASARRGGTDTQYF.

In this sample, this clonotype turned up many times. The chain is built from TRBV6-4 and TRBJ2-3; 14 bases align to TRBD2. After removal of 0 bases from V and 4 bases from J, the junction contained 0 bases not matched to a gene. CDR1 and CDR2 (germline): MRHNA, SNTAGT. The CDR3 extends over 16 amino acids. The CDR3 reads CASSDSTSGGADTQYF. The CDR3 nucleotides are TGTGCCAGCAGTGACTCGACTAGCGGGGGGGCAGATACGCAGTATTTT.

This clonotype was observed a few times. The V gene is TRBV6-2 or TRBV6-3, the J gene TRBJ2-3; D is ambiguous. V lost 6 bases, J lost 0 bases, and 7 bases lay in between. Germline values: CDR1 MNHEY, CDR2 SVGEGT. The CDR3 has 13 residues. The CDR3 DNA reads as TGTGCCAGCAGGGTATCTAGCACAGATACGCAGTATTTT. Protein: CASRVSSTDTQYF.

The V gene is TRBV4-1, the J gene TRBJ2-3; unclear D gene. V was shortened by 0 bases and J by 6 bases, with 7 bases between the two germline ends. Per the germline V gene, CDR1 is MGHRA and CDR2 is YSYEKL. This CDR3 contains 13 residues. Here the CDR3 DNA reads TGCGCCAGCAGCCAAGAGTTGCAGGATACGCAGTATTTT. Its protein product is CASSQELQDTQYF.

This clonotype was observed many times. Here the CDR3 reads CASSWGGTRYNEQFF. The CDR3 DNA sequence: TGTGCCAGTAGTTGGGGGGGAACACGCTACAATGAGCAGTTCTTC. The rearrangement joins TRBV19 to TRBJ2-1, with 7 positions matching TRBD2. CDR3 length: 15 residues. The germline V gene has CDR1 LNHDA and CDR2 SQIVND (reference sequence). After removal of 5 bases from V and 3 bases from J, the junction contained 7 bases not matched to a gene. Full variable domain (missing parts from reference TRBV19 and TRBJ2-1): DGGITQSPKYLFRKEGQNVTLSCEQNLNHDAMYWYRQDPGQGLRLIYYSQIVNDFQKGDIAEGYSVSREKKESFPLTVTSAQKNPTAFYLCASSWGGTRYNEQFFGPGTRLTVL.

This clonotype showed up many times. J is TRBJ2-1 and V is TRBV10-2; D is unresolved. This CDR3 contains 14 residues. Trimming left V 8 bases short and J 5 bases short, with 16 bases between. Germline-derived CDR1 and CDR2 are WSHSY and SAAADI. CDR3 nucleotides: TGCGCCAGCCTTCGAAGTGCTAACAACAATGAGCAGTTCTTC. Its translation: CASLRSANNNEQFF.

The V gene is TRBV18, the J gene TRBJ2-3; 10 bases are shared with TRBD2. Unmatched junction bases numbered 10, after V lost 3 bases and J lost 4 bases. The CDR3 has 17 residues. CDR1 and CDR2 (germline): KGHSH, LQKENI. CDR3 DNA sequence: TGTGCCAGCTCACCTTCCGGGCTAGCGGGAGTAGCAGATACGCAGTATTTT. This sequence encodes CASSPSGLAGVADTQYF.

The rearrangement uses TRBV18 and TRBJ1-5; D perhaps matches TRBD1 (5 bases). Germline CDR1 reads KGHSH; CDR2 reads LQKENI. V was pared by 6 bases and J by 3 bases, with 12 bases between. The CDR3 covers 14 residues. The CDR3 is CASSPDTNNQPQHF. CDR3 sequence (DNA): TGTGCCAGCTCCCCGGACACCAACAATCAGCCCCAGCATTTT.

Here the CDR3 reads CATYPDTLHF. The CDR3 coding sequence is TGTGCCACCTATCCTGACACCCTCCACTTT. V gene TRBV14 combines with J gene TRBJ1-6; the D is unclear. Trimming left V 10 bases short and J 14 bases short, with 12 bases between. The CDR3 extends over 10 amino acids. The germline CDR1 and CDR2 sequences are SGHDN and FVKESK.

This clonotype was counted between two and nine times. The rearrangement joins TRBV20-1 to TRBJ1-4; a possible D gene is TRBD1 (6 bases). Looked up from germline, CDR1 is DFQATT and CDR2 is SNEGSKA (reference sequence). This CDR3 contains 13 residues. The V gene lost 3 bases and the J gene lost 8 bases, with 13 bases spanning the gap. This CDR3 is CSASRQDVEKLFF. The CDR3 nucleotides are TGCAGTGCTAGTCGACAGGACGTGGAAAAACTGTTTTTT.

This clonotype was picked up many times. The rearrangement links TRBV2 to TRBJ2-7; 7 positions agree with TRBD2. The CDR3 loop spans 14 amino acids. In germline, CDR1 is SNHLY, CDR2 FYNNEI. Written as DNA, the CDR3 is TGTGCATCAAGACGGGGGGACGGGACCTACGAGCAGTACTTC. Protein sequence: CASRRGDGTYEQYF.

In this sample, this clonotype turned up many times. The rearrangement links TRBV19 to TRBJ1-1; D gene ambiguous. V dropped 5 bases and J dropped 2 bases, with 15 bases sitting between them. CDR3 size: 15 residues. Germline CDR1 is LNHDA and CDR2 is SQIVND (reference sequence). The CDR3 nucleotides are TGTGCCAGTAGTTTACTTATCGAGCCCAACACTGAAGCTTTCTTT. This translates into CASSLLIEPNTEAFF.

In its sample, this clonotype was seen many times. The rearrangement links TRBV12-3 or TRBV12-4 to TRBJ1-6; 7 nucleotides align to TRBD1. J gave up 8 bases and V 5 bases, and 6 bases lay outside the gene matches. This CDR3 is built from 14 residues. CDR3 loop: CASSPRQGDSPLHF. CDR3 DNA sequence: TGTGCCAGCAGTCCTCGACAGGGTGATTCACCCCTCCACTTT.

The CDR3 loop reads CASSSTSGPETQYF. In DNA, the CDR3 is TGTGCCAGCAGCTCCACTAGCGGTCCAGAGACCCAGTACTTC. The gene calls are TRBV5-4 and TRBJ2-5, with 8 bases fitting TRBD2. Germline values: CDR1 SGHNT, CDR2 YYREEE (reference sequence). The V segment lost 3 bases and the J segment 4 bases; nucleotides outside the gene matches: 5. The CDR3 length is 14 residues.

This clonotype occurred many times. The V and J genes are TRBV5-1 and TRBJ2-1, with TRBD2 matching over 11 bases. CDR1 is SGHRS, CDR2 YFSETQ, per germline. The CDR3 sequence is 15 residues long. V lost 3 bases, J lost 4 bases, and 3 bases stayed unmatched. CDR3 coding DNA: TGCGCCAGCAGCTATAGCGGGGGGGAGTACAATGAGCAGTTCTTC. Its translation is CASSYSGGEYNEQFF.

V gene TRBV10-3 combines with J gene TRBJ2-2; a weak D match, TRBD1 (5 bases). V lost 5 bases and J 5 bases, leaving 12 bases between the germline ends. In germline, CDR1 is ENHRY, CDR2 SYGVKD. The CDR3 loop spans 14 amino acids. CDR3: CAISPDSPTGELFF. The CDR3 bases are TGTGCCATCAGTCCCGACAGTCCAACCGGGGAGCTGTTTTTT.

This clonotype was observed a handful of times. The chain recombines TRBV5-6 with TRBJ2-2, with 10 bases matching TRBD2. The CDR3 contains 17 residues. From germline, CDR1 is SGHDT and CDR2 YYEEEE. V lost 0 bases to trimming and J lost 4 bases; unmatched junction nucleotides: 6. The DNA for the CDR3 is TGTGCCAGCAGCTTGGGTCTAGCGGGGGTCTCCACCGGGGAGCTGTTTTTT. This codes for CASSLGLAGVSTGELFF.

The chain recombines TRBV19 with TRBJ2-7; perhaps D is TRBD1 or TRBD2 (5 bases each). The V end was cut by 2 bases, the J end by 4 bases, with 9 bases between. Per the germline V gene, CDR1 is LNHDA and CDR2 is SQIVND (reference sequence). The CDR3 runs to 13 residues. The CDR3 loop is CASSILGTYEQYF. The CDR3 nucleotides read TGTGCCAGTAGTATATTGGGGACGTACGAGCAGTACTTC. The full variable domain, completed using reference TRBV19 and TRBJ2-7, is DGGITQSPKYLFRKEGQNVTLSCEQNLNHDAMYWYRQDPGQGLRLIYYSQIVNDFQKGDIAEGYSVSREKKESFPLTVTSAQKNPTAFYLCASSILGTYEQYFGPGTRLTVT.

The chain has TRBV3-1 and TRBJ2-5; D is tentatively TRBD1 or TRBD2 (5 bases each). Trimming removed 4 bases at V and 11 bases at J, with 20 bases between. The CDR3 is 14 residues long. Germline V gene lookup returns CDR1 LGHDT and CDR2 YNNKEL (reference sequence). CDR3 DNA: TGTGCCAGCAGCCTGGAAGGGACCGCCATTTCTCAGTACTTC. It yields the protein CASSLEGTAISQYF.

This chain links TRBV4-1 with TRBJ1-3; D gene unclear. Germline V gene sequence: CDR1 MGHRA, CDR2 YSYEKL. The CDR3 length is 16 residues. V shed 0 bases and J shed 0 bases, with 9 bases lying between them. The CDR3 spells CASSQEYLRSGNTIYF. CDR3 nucleotides: TGCGCCAGCAGCCAAGAGTACCTACGCTCTGGAAACACCATATATTTT.